This T cell receptor beta chain was recorded in a study of graft-versus-host responses after intestinal transplantation (dated by TCRdb to the early 2020s). Study-level background: Recipients received multivisceral, liver-intestinal, or isolated intestinal transplants. All recipients received anti-thymocyte globulin induction followed by maintenance tacrolimus and steroids for around three years. Bulk TCR-beta CDR3 sequencing was used to track graft-versus-host and host-versus-graft alloreactive T cell clones in the graft, circulation and bone marrow after intestinal transplantation. To identify alloreactive clones, pre-transplant mixed lymphocyte reaction products were sequenced and compared with unstimulated pre-transplant donor and recipient T cells. The cohort enrolled about two dozen intestinal transplant recipients including one retransplant, and 3 patients lacking pretransplant specimens were excluded. A peak of at least 4% donor T cells among recipient peripheral blood mononuclear cells was the definition used for donor T cell macrochimerism. Rather than being sequenced by the commercial service, samples from a few later patients were sequenced in-house on an Illumina MiSeq and processed with MiXCR. What the research found in general, with its limitations: The conclusions were limited by the relatively low number and heterogeneity of the intestinal transplant patients. In patients with donor T cell macrochimerism, the allografts had high GvH to HvG T cell clonal ratios. Peak levels of circulating GvH clones were associated with declines in HvG clones early after transplant. GvH clones were detected in recipient bone marrow, and some appeared earlier in ileal mucosa or blood, consistent with an intestinal mucosal origin.

The time point label corresponds to: cells obtained before transplantation from donor or recipient. CD3+CD4+ and CD3+CD8+ populations were FACS-sorted from unstimulated pre-transplant donor and recipient cells taken from spleen or lymph nodes. Libraries were made using the immunoSEQ multiplex PCR assay. In most patients, genomic DNA was isolated using the Qiagen DNeasy Blood and Tissue Kit and sent frozen to Adaptive Biotechnologies for TCR sequencing. For most patients, high-throughput TCR-beta CDR3 sequencing of genomic DNA was performed by Adaptive Biotechnologies. In the paper's pipeline: Adaptive's ImmunoSEQ software was the source of the TCR sequencing data for over 15 patients, while a few other patients were processed with MiXCR and VDJtools. CD4 versus CD8 sorting errors were corrected by removing sequences found in both subsets at a frequency ratio below 5:1. CDR3 nucleotide sequences shared between donor and recipient were removed because their origin could not be assigned. At least 2-fold expansion over unstimulated cells and a minimum CFSE-low frequency of 0.002% (template counts) or 0.001% (read counts) were required for clones to be classified as alloreactive. A clone was considered mappable if detected in the sequenced pre-transplant spleen, lymph node, or MLR CFSE-low populations of the donor or recipient. Cumulative frequency of alloreactive clones was calculated as a percentage of all sequences weighted by copy number. TCRdb stores this immuneACCESS table with in-frame sequences only. Part of the clones is absent; in the studies checked, under half of the shortfall reflects unresolved V genes, and no reason is known for the rest. V and J calls and clone size are as listed in that table; D and trimming were resolved from the DNA. This sample comprises approximately 90,000 clones, about 88% of them detected only once. The top ten hold around 0.3% of the sample.

CDR1 and CDR2 (LGHNT, FRNRAP) derive from the germline V gene. The junction shows trimming of 1 base on V and 6 bases on J, plus 16 bases between the germline ends. Including the terminal cysteine and phenylalanine, the CDR3 comprises 15 residues. Just the 45-base CDR3 DNA is kept, in frame starting at base 1. Concerning this clone itself: Its binding antigen is unknown. No clone much larger than this one lies a single base away; base qualities are absent.

The TCR sequence derives from a human donor who was the organ donor for an intestinal transplant. The material sequenced was unstimulated CD4+ T cells sorted from spleen or lymph node cells, taken before transplant. The chain couples TRBV12-5 to TRBJ2-7; TRBD1 is perhaps the D gene, given 5 matching bases. The DNA sequence is as follows: TGTGCTAGTGGTTTGGCCCAAGGGGTCACAGGCGAGCAGTACTTC. Its product reads: CASGLAQGVTGEQYF.